The 2 T cell receptor beta chains presented below share a single source sample, sequenced in a study of naive and memory T cell subsets. An equimolar mix of two oligonucleotides served as the beta constant-region primer for TRBC1 and TRBC2. Nested alpha and beta constant-region primers with the SP2 primer drove four PCR rounds on ligated cDNA. TCRdb independently ran MiXCR on the UMI-ligation and nested PCR reads; one entry per CDR3 protein. The data hold over 100,000 distinct CDR3 sequences, with around 13% observed a single time. Study results and caveats: Naive repertoires, especially CD8, held a few larger clonotypes, possibly memory cells re-expressing CD45RA.

Antigens for these TCRs are unknown. Input material: naive CD8+ T cells from blood. The origin of the receptors is a human donor in good health.

The rearrangement joins TRBV28 to TRBJ2-7; D is undetermined. The length of the CDR3 is 13 residues. Looked up from germline, CDR1 is MDHEN and CDR2 is SYDVKM. Trimming pared 2 bases from V and 2 bases from J, leaving 7 bases between. The CDR3 bases are TGTGCCAGCAGTTTAATCGAGCCCTACGAGCAGTACTTC. Protein sequence: CASSLIEPYEQYF.

The V call is TRBV19, the J call TRBJ1-3; tentatively, D is TRBD1 (6 bases). Trimming stripped 10 bases from V and 2 bases from J, with 9 bases between. CDR1 is LNHDA, CDR2 SQIVND, per germline (reference sequence). This CDR3 is built from 12 residues. The CDR3 DNA reads TGTGCCACCGGACAGCCTGGAAACACCATATATTTT. Encoded protein: CATGQPGNTIYF.